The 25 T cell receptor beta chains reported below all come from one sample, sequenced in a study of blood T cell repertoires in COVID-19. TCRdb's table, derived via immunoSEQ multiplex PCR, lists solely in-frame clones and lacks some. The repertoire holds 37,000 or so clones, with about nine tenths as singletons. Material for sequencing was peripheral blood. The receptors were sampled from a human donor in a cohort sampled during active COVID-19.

For the CDR3, the DNA is TGTGCCAGTCGGGGACAGGGGACCACTGAAGCTTTCTTT. This translates into CASRGQGTTEAFF. This chain links TRBV19 with TRBJ1-1, with 10 bases aligning to TRBD1. This CDR3 has 13 residues. V trimming: 8 bases; J trimming: 4 bases; junction bases outside the gene matches: 4. Germline V CDR1 and CDR2: LNHDA, SQIVND (reference sequence).

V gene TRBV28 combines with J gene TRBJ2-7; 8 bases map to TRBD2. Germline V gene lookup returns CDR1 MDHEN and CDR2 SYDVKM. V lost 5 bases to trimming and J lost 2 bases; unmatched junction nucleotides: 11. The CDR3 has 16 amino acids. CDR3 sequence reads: CASSSLREGPTYEQYF. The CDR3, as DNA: TGTGCCAGCAGTAGCCTCCGGGAGGGCCCTACCTACGAGCAGTACTTC. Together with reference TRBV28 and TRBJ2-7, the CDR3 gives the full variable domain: DVKVTQSSRYLVKRTGEKVFLECVQDMDHENMFWYRQDPGLGLRLIYFSYDVKMKEKGDIPEGYSVSREKKERFSLILESASTNQTSMYLCASSSLREGPTYEQYFGPGTRLTVT.

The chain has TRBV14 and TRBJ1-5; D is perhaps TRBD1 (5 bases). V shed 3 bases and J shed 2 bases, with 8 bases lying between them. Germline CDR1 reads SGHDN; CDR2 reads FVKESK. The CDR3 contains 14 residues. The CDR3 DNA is TGTGCCAGCAGCCAGGGACTCGGCAATCAGCCCCAGCATTTT. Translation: CASSQGLGNQPQHF.

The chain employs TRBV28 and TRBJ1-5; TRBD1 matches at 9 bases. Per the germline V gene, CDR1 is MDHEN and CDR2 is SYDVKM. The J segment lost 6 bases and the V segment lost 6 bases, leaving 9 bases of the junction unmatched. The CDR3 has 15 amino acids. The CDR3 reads CASRGTDRGTQPQHF. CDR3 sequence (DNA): TGTGCCAGCAGGGGTACCGACAGGGGGACTCAGCCCCAGCATTTT. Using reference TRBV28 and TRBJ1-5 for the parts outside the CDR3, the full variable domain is DVKVTQSSRYLVKRTGEKVFLECVQDMDHENMFWYRQDPGLGLRLIYFSYDVKMKEKGDIPEGYSVSREKKERFSLILESASTNQTSMYLCASRGTDRGTQPQHFGDGTRLSIL.

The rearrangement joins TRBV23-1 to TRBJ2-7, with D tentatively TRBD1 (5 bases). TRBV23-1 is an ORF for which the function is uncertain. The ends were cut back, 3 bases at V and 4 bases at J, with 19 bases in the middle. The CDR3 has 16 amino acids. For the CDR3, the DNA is TGCGCCAGCAGTCAGGTTCGAGACAGAGAGGCTTACGAGCAGTACTTC. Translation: CASSQVRDREAYEQYF.

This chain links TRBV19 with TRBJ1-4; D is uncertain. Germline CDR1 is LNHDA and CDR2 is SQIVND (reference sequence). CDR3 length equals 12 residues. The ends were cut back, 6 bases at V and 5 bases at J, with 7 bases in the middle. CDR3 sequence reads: CASRGENEKLFF. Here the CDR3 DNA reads TGTGCCAGTAGGGGCGAAAATGAAAAACTGTTTTTT.

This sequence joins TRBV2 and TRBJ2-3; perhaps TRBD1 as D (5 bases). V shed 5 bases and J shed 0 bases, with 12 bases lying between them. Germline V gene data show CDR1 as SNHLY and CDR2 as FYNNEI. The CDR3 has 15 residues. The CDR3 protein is CASSTGFPSTDTQYF. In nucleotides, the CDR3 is TGTGCCAGCAGTACAGGATTCCCTAGCACAGATACGCAGTATTTT.

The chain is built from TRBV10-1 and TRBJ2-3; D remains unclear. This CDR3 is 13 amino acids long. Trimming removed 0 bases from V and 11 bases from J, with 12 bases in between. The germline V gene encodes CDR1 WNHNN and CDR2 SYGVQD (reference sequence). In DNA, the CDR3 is TGCGCCAGCAGTGAGTCATCCCGAGTAGAGCAGTATTTT. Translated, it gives CASSESSRVEQYF.

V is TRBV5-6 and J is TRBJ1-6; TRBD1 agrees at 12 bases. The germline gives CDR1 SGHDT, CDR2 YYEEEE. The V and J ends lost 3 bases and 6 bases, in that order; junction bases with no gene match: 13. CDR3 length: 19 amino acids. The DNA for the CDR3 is TGTGCCAGCAGCTCCGGTCCCGGGACAGGGGGCCGGGGTAATTCACCCCTCCACTTT. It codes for CASSSGPGTGGRGNSPLHF.

CDR3 sequence reads: CASSPAGGSDTQYF. The CDR3 coding sequence is TGTGCCAGCTCACCAGCGGGAGGGTCAGATACGCAGTATTTT. The chain has TRBV18 and TRBJ2-3, with 9 bases lining up with TRBD2. This CDR3 has 14 residues. Per germline, CDR1 KGHSH and CDR2 LQKENI. J gave up 4 bases and V 2 bases, and 1 base lay outside the gene matches. Using reference TRBV18 and TRBJ2-3 for the parts outside the CDR3, the full variable domain is NAGVMQNPRHLVRRRGQEARLRCSPMKGHSHVYWYRQLPEEGLKFMVYLQKENIIDESGMPKERFSAEFPKEGPSILRIQQVVRGDSAAYFCASSPAGGSDTQYFGPGTRLTVL.

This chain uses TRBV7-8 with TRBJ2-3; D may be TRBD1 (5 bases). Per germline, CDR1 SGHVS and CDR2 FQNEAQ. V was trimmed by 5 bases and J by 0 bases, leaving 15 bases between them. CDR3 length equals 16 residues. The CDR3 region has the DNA TGTGCCAGCAGCCTATTCTTCCAGGGCAGCACAGATACGCAGTATTTT. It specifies CASSLFFQGSTDTQYF.

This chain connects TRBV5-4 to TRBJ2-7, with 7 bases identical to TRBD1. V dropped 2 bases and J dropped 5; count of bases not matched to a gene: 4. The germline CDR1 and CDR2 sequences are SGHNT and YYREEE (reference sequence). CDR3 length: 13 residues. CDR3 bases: TGTGCCAGCAGCTTAGATACAGGGGACGAGCAGTACTTC. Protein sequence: CASSLDTGDEQYF.

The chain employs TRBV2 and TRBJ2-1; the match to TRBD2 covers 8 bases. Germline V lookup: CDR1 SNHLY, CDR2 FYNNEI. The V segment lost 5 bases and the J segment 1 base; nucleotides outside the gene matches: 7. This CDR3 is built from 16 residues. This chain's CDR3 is CASSLSGASSYNEQFF. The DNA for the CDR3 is TGTGCCAGCAGTCTTAGCGGGGCCTCTTCCTACAATGAGCAGTTCTTC. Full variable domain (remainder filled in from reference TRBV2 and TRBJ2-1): EPEVTQTPSHQVTQMGQEVILRCVPISNHLYFYWYRQILGQKVEFLVSFYNNEISEKSEIFDDQFSVERPDGSNFTLKIRSTKLEDSAMYFCASSLSGASSYNEQFFGPGTRLTVL.

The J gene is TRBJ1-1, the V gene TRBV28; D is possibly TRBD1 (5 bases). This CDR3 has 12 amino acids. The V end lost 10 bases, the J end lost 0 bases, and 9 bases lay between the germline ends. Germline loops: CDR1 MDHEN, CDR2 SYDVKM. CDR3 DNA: TGTGCCACAGGGATTATGAACACTGAAGCTTTCTTT. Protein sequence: CATGIMNTEAFF.

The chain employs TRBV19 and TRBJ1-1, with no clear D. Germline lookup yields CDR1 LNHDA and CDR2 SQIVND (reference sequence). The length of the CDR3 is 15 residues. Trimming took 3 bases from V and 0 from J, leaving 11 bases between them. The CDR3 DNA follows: TGTGCCAGTAGTATCATGGCGGGCGTGAACACTGAAGCTTTCTTT. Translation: CASSIMAGVNTEAFF.

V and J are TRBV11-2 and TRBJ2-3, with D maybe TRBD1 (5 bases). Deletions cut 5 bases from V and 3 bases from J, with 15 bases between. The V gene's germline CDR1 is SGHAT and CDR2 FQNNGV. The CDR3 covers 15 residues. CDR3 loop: CASSKSQGGTDTQYF. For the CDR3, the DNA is TGTGCCAGCAGCAAGTCTCAGGGTGGGACAGATACGCAGTATTTT.

The CDR3 loop is CASSYGGQQRDEQFF. The CDR3, as DNA: TGTGCCAGCAGTTACGGCGGACAGCAACGAGATGAGCAGTTCTTC. The chain uses TRBV6-6 and TRBJ2-1; maybe TRBD1 (6 bases). The CDR3 spans 15 residues. V lost 2 bases, J lost 8 bases, and 16 bases lay in between. The germline CDR1 and CDR2 sequences are MNHNY and SVGAGI (reference sequence).

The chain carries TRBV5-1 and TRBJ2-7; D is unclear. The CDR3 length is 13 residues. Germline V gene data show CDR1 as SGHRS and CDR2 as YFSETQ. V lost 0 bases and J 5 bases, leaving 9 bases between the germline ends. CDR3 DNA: TGCGCCAGCAGCTTGGGTCCGAGAAACGAGCAGTACTTC. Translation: CASSLGPRNEQYF.

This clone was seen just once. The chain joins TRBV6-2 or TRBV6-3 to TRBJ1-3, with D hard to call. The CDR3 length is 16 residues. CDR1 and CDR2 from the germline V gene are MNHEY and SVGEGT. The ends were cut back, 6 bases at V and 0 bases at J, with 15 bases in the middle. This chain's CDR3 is CASSSPDGLSGNTIYF. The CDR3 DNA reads TGTGCCAGCAGCTCGCCCGACGGACTCTCTGGAAACACCATATATTTT.

The CDR3 is CSASPREQYF. CDR3 nucleotides: TGCAGTGCTAGCCCCCGGGAGCAGTACTTC. The chain carries TRBV20-1 and TRBJ2-7, with D unresolved. Trimming took 3 bases from V and 7 from J, leaving 7 bases between them. CDR1 and CDR2 (germline): DFQATT, SNEGSKA (reference sequence). The CDR3 runs to 10 residues.

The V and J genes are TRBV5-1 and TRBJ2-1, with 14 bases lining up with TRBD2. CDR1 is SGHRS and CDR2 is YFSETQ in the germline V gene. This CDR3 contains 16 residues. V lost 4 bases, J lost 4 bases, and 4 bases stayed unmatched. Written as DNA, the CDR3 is TGCGCCAGCAGCGTGACTAGCGGGAGGGGGTACAATGAGCAGTTCTTC. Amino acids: CASSVTSGRGYNEQFF.

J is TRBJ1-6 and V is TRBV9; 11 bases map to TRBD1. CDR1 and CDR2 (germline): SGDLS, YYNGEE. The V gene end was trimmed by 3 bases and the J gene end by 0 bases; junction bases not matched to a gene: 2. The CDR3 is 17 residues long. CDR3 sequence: CASSAGTGGSYNSPLHF. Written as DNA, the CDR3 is TGTGCCAGCAGCGCTGGGACAGGGGGCTCCTATAATTCACCCCTCCACTTT.

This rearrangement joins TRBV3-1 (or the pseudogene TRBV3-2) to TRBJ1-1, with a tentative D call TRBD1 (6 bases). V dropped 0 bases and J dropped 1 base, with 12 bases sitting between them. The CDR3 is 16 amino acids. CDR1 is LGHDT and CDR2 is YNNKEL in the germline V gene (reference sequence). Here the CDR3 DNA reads TGTGCCAGCAGCCAAGAAATCAGGGGACCGAACACTGAAGCTTTCTTT. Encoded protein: CASSQEIRGPNTEAFF.

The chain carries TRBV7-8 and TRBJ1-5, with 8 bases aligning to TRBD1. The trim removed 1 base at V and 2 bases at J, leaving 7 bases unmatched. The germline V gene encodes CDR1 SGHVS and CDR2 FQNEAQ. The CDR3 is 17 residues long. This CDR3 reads CASSLEYTGGRNQPQHF. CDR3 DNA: TGTGCCAGCAGCTTAGAGTACACAGGGGGACGCAATCAGCCCCAGCATTTT. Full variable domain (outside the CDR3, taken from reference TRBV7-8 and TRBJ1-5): GAGVSQSPRYKVAKRGQDVALRCDPISGHVSLFWYQQALGQGPEFLTYFQNEAQLDKSGLPSDRFFAERPEGSVSTLKIQRTQQEDSAVYLCASSLEYTGGRNQPQHFGDGTRLSIL.

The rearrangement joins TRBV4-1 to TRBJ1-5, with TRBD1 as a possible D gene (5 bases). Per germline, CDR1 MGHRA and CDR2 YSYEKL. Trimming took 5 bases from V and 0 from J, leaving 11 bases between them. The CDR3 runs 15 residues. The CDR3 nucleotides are TGCGCCAGCAGCTTCTCAGGGAATAGCAATCAGCCCCAGCATTTT. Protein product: CASSFSGNSNQPQHF.